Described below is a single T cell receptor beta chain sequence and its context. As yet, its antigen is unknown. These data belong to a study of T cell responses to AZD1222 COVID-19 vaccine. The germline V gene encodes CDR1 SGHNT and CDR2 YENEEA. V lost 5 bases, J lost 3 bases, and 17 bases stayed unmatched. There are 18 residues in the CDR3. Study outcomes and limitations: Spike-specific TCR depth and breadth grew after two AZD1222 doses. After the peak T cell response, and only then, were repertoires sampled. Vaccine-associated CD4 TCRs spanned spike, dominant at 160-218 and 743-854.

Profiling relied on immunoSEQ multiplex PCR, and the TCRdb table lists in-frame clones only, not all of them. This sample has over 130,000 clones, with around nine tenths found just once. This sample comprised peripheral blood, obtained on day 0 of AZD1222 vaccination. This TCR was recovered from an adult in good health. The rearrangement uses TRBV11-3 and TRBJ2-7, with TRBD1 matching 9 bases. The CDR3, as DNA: TGTGCCAGCAGCGCCCGGGACAGGGAGAGAACACTCAGCTACGAGCAGTACTTC. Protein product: CASSARDRERTLSYEQYF.